By proportion, the clone carrying this T cell receptor (beta chain) is hyperexpanded. Its specificity is not known. Study findings and constraints: Greatest tumor Treg TCR overlap was with tumor naive CD4+ cells. In terms of TCR gene usage, tumor memory CD4+ T cells clustered together with blood and lymph node memory CD4+ cells, as well as with lymph node naive CD4+ cells. About an eighth of tumor Treg sequences matched naive CD4+ cells.

The CDR3 extends over 15 amino acids. With 4 bases removed from V and 8 bases from J, the gap between germline ends came to 20 bases. Cells sorted as Tregs were CD4+, CD25+ and CD127-/low. Adaptor-ligated barcode primers were used to amplify TRBV12-4/TRBJ1-2 clonotypes. TCRdb re-analysed the multiplex PCR reads in MiXCR, keeping a single row per CDR3 protein. In all, the sample yields 92 distinct CDR3 sequences. The chain combines TRBV12-3 or TRBV12-4 with TRBJ1-2; D not resolved. Material: tumor-infiltrating Tregs sorted from the breast tumor. This TCR was recovered from a female donor with breast cancer. The CDR3 loop is CASSSSVPSLKGYTF. The CDR3 DNA follows: TGTGCCAGCAGTTCGTCGGTGCCGTCGCTGAAGGGCTACACCTTC.